The 15 T cell receptor beta chains below come from one sample, sequenced in a study of spatial heterogeneity in lung cancer. Overall study findings and caveats: How many expanded intratumoral alpha and beta TCRs were present tracked the tumor mutation count, which was a count of nonsynonymous mutations.

As to time point: sample taken at primary tumor resection. TCRdb analysed the 5' RACE reads with MiXCR anew, one entry per CDR3 protein. The sample includes about 5,100 distinct CDR3 sequences, approximately 8.4% seen only once; the top ten take roughly 30%. These receptors have no identified antigens. The sample consisted of lung tumor tissue, taken at surgery. The receptors stem from a female donor with early-stage non-small cell lung cancer.

Ten or more counts support this clonotype. The J gene is TRBJ2-1, the V gene TRBV14; D tentatively fits TRBD1 or TRBD2 (6 bases each). This CDR3 contains 13 residues. V was cut by 11 bases and J by 4 bases, with 15 bases left in between. Germline V lookup: CDR1 SGHDN, CDR2 FVKESK. This CDR3 is CAGTGGKYNEQFF. In nucleotides, the CDR3 is TGTGCCGGTACCGGGGGCAAGTACAATGAGCAGTTCTTC.

This clonotype is judged medium-sized (0.01 to 0.1%). The gene calls are TRBV11-2 and TRBJ2-1, with D maybe TRBD2 (5 bases). V lost 4 bases and J lost 7, with 44 bases in between. The CDR3 loop spans 24 amino acids. Germline assignment: CDR1 SGHAT and CDR2 FQNNGV. The CDR3, as DNA: TGTGCCAGCAGCTCGGTTTGGACGGGATTTTCCTCCACCGCGGGTAAATTCTTTTTGAATGAGCAGTTCTTC. Amino acid sequence: CASSSVWTGFSSTAGKFFLNEQFF.

This clonotype was seen ten or more times. The chain uses TRBV27 and TRBJ1-6; a possible D gene is TRBD1 (5 bases). This CDR3 comprises 16 residues. Germline V gene sequence: CDR1 MNHEY, CDR2 SMNVEV (reference sequence). V shed 8 bases and J shed 11 bases, with 25 bases lying between them. CDR3 in amino acids: CASRTGGIASSTPLHF. Here the CDR3 DNA reads TGTGCCAGCCGTACAGGAGGGATCGCAAGTAGTACACCCCTCCACTTT.

By sample share, this clonotype is medium-sized. V gene TRBV27 combines with J gene TRBJ2-5; 14 nucleotides align to TRBD2. The trim removed 5 bases at V and 4 bases at J, leaving 6 bases unmatched. The CDR3 has 16 amino acids. Germline lookup yields CDR1 MNHEY and CDR2 SMNVEV (reference sequence). The CDR3 here is CASSPQTSGRGETQYF. As DNA, the CDR3 is TGTGCCAGCAGTCCCCAGACTAGCGGGAGGGGAGAGACCCAGTACTTC.

Ten or more counts support this clonotype. The chain employs TRBV12-3 or TRBV12-4 and TRBJ2-5; 9 bases map to TRBD1. Trimming took 6 bases from V and 5 from J; bases not matched to a gene: 7. CDR3 length: 14 amino acids. The CDR3 spells CASRPTGGRETQYF. The CDR3 nucleotides are TGTGCCAGCAGGCCCACAGGGGGCCGGGAGACCCAGTACTTC.

In this sample, this clonotype turned up many times. The chain links TRBV6-2 or TRBV6-3 to TRBJ2-2; D is ambiguous. CDR1 is MNHEY and CDR2 is SVGEGT in the germline V gene. This CDR3 has 13 amino acids. V lost 2 bases, J lost 8 bases, and 9 bases lay in between. CDR3: CASSYARGGELFF. The CDR3 coding sequence is TGTGCCAGCAGTTACGCTCGCGGTGGGGAGCTGTTTTTT.

This clonotype was detected a few times. The genes are TRBV28 and TRBJ1-2, with 7 positions matching TRBD1. Looked up from germline, CDR1 is MDHEN and CDR2 is SYDVKM. This CDR3 comprises 15 residues. V shed 5 bases and J 4 bases; nucleotides not matched to a gene: 10. The CDR3 DNA follows: TGTGCCAGCAGTGTCCAACAGGGGATAAGCTATGGCTACACCTTC. It yields the protein CASSVQQGISYGYTF.

This clonotype counts as medium-sized. The chain has TRBV11-2 and TRBJ2-5; 10 nucleotides agree with TRBD1. CDR1 is SGHAT and CDR2 is FQNNGV in the germline V gene. The CDR3 has 13 residues. With 6 bases clipped from V and 2 bases from J, the junction kept 0 bases outside the gene matches. The CDR3 coding sequence is TGTGCCAGCAGGGGACAGGGGCAAGAGACCCAGTACTTC. Residues: CASRGQGQETQYF.

This clonotype appeared many times. J is TRBJ2-2 and V is TRBV11-2; D perhaps matches TRBD2 (6 bases). CDR1 and CDR2 from the germline V gene are SGHAT and FQNNGV. V dropped 8 bases and J dropped 7 bases, with 11 bases sitting between them. The CDR3 has 12 amino acids. The chain's CDR3 is CASRGTGGELFF. CDR3 nucleotides: TGTGCCAGCCGCGGGACGGGCGGGGAGCTGTTTTTT.

This clonotype counts as medium-sized. This sequence may be a read error, since a much larger clone differs from it by one base. The chain uses TRBV6-1 and TRBJ2-1, with no clear D. CDR3 length: 11 amino acids. Germline CDR1 reads MNHNS; CDR2 reads SASEGT. CDR3 sequence reads: CASSDWDEQSF. The DNA of the CDR3 is TGTGCCAGCAGTGACTGGGATGAGCAGTCCTTC.

Relative to its sample, this clonotype is medium-sized. The V and J genes are TRBV27 and TRBJ2-3; 8 bases map to TRBD2. Germline V gene sequence: CDR1 MNHEY, CDR2 SMNVEV (reference sequence). With V trimmed by 4 bases and J by 9 bases, 9 bases remained unmatched. The CDR3 covers 14 residues. The CDR3 here is CASSYSGEIGTQYF. DNA for the CDR3: TGTGCCAGCAGTTATAGCGGGGAAATCGGCACGCAGTATTTT.

This clonotype was detected many times. The rearrangement links TRBV5-1 to TRBJ2-2; D ambiguous. The V end was cut by 3 bases, the J end by 4 bases, with 10 bases between. Germline CDR1 reads SGHRS; CDR2 reads YFSETQ. CDR3 length: 14 amino acids. CDR3 residues: CASSSDPSTGELFF. For the CDR3, the DNA is TGCGCCAGCAGCTCTGACCCCAGCACCGGGGAGCTGTTTTTT.

The chain uses TRBV6-1 and TRBJ2-1; D is possibly TRBD2 (6 bases). The CDR3 is made up of 18 amino acids. CDR1 is MNHNS and CDR2 is SASEGT in the germline V gene. The V end lost 0 bases, the J end lost 6 bases, and 21 bases lay between the germline ends. In DNA, the CDR3 is TGTGCCAGCAGTGAAGCTTGGACATGGGGCGGAGGGGTCAATGAGCAGTTCTTC. Translation: CASSEAWTWGGGVNEQFF.

This chain links TRBV27 with TRBJ2-1; 10 nucleotides line up with TRBD2. The CDR3 is made up of 18 amino acids. Germline lookup yields CDR1 MNHEY and CDR2 SMNVEV (reference sequence). Unmatched junction bases numbered 12, after V lost 3 bases and J lost 4 bases. The CDR3 sequence: CASSLVLFRSGGYNEQFF. The CDR3 DNA sequence: TGTGCCAGCAGTTTGGTCCTCTTCCGTAGCGGGGGGTACAATGAGCAGTTCTTC.

This clonotype came up many times. This chain connects TRBV6-1 to TRBJ1-2; D is unclear. The germline gives CDR1 MNHNS, CDR2 SASEGT. The V end was cut by 6 bases, the J end by 1 base, with 9 bases between. The CDR3 runs to 13 residues. CDR3 nucleotides: TGTGCCAGCAGCCCGGTGGGTAACTATGGCTACACCTTC. It codes for CASSPVGNYGYTF.